This T cell receptor beta chain was recorded in a study of PD-1 blockade in classical Hodgkin lymphoma. With no exception, relapse followed autologous stem cell transplantation in all patients, and brentuximab vedotin exposure varied. Method: immunoSEQ multiplex PCR; TCRdb's copy keeps in-frame clones and lacks some. The sample holds about 98,000 clones, roughly 90% seen once. The CDR3 is 14 residues long. Germline CDR1 is LNHDA and CDR2 is SQIVND (reference sequence). With 5 bases clipped from V and 8 bases from J, the junction kept 10 bases outside the gene matches. Sequenced material: peripheral blood mononuclear cells (PBMCs), taken at baseline. The clonotype comes from a human donor with classical Hodgkin lymphoma. The chain couples TRBV19 to TRBJ2-7; 9 bases match TRBD1. CDR3 in amino acids: CASSSGQGSPKQYF. CDR3 nucleotides: TGTGCCAGTAGTTCGGGACAGGGCAGCCCGAAGCAGTACTTC. Full variable domain (missing parts from reference TRBV19 and TRBJ2-7): DGGITQSPKYLFRKEGQNVTLSCEQNLNHDAMYWYRQDPGQGLRLIYYSQIVNDFQKGDIAEGYSVSREKKESFPLTVTSAQKNPTAFYLCASSSGQGSPKQYFGPGTRLTVT.